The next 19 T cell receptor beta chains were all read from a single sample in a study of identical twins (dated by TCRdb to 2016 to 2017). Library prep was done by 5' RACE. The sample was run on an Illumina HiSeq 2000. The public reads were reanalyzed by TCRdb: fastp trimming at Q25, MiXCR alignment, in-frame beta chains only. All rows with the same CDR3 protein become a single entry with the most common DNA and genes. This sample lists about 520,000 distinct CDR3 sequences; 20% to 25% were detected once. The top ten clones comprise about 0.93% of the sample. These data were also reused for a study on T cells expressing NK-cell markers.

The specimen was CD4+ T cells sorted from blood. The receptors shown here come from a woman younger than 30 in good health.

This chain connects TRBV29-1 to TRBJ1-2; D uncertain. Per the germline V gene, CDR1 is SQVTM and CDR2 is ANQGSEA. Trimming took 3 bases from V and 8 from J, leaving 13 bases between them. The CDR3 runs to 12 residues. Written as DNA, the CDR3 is TGCAGCGTTGACAGGCCCTCGGGGGGCTACACCTTC. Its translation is CSVDRPSGGYTF.

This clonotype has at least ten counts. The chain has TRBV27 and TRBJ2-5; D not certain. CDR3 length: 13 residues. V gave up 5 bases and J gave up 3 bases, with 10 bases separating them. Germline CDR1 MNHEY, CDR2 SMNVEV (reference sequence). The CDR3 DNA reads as TGTGCCAGCAGTGGCTGGCTAAAAGAGACCCAGTACTTC. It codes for CASSGWLKETQYF.

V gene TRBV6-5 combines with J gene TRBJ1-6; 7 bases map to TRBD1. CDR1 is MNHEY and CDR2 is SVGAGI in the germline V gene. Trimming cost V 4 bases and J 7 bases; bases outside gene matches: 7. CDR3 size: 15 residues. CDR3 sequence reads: CASSFRDRNNSPLHF. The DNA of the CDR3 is TGTGCCAGCAGTTTTCGGGACAGAAACAATTCACCCCTCCACTTT.

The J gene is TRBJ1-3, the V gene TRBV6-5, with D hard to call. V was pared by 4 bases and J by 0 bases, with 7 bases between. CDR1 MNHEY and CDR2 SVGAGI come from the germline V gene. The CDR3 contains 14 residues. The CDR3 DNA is TGTGCCAGCAGTTGGCGAGGCTCTGGAAACACCATATATTTT. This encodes CASSWRGSGNTIYF.

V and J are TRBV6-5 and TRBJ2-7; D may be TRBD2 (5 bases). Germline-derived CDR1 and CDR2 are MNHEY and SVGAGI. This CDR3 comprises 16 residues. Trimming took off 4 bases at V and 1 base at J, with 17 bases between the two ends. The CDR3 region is CASSSFSVWASYEQYF. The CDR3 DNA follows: TGTGCCAGCAGTTCCTTTAGCGTTTGGGCTTCCTACGAGCAGTACTTC.

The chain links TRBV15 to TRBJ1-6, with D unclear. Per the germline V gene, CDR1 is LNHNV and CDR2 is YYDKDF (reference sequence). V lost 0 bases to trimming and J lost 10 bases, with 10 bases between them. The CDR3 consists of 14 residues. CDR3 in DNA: TGTGCCACCAGCAGAGAAGGAAGCGGCTCACCCCTCCACTTT. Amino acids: CATSREGSGSPLHF.

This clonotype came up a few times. The CDR3 spells CASSHKGSLSNQPQHF. In DNA, the CDR3 is TGTGCCAGCAGCCATAAGGGAAGCCTTAGCAATCAGCCCCAGCATTTT. This chain links TRBV7-3 with TRBJ1-5; no clear D gene. Trimming stripped 5 bases from V and 0 bases from J, with 14 bases between. CDR3 size: 16 residues. Germline CDR1 and CDR2: SGHTA and FQGTGA.

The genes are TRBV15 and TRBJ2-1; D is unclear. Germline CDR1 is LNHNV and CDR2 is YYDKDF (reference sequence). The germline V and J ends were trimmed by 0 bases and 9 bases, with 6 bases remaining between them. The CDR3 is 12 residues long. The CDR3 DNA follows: TGTGCCACCAGCAGAGATGCCGGTGAGCAGTTCTTC. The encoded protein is CATSRDAGEQFF.

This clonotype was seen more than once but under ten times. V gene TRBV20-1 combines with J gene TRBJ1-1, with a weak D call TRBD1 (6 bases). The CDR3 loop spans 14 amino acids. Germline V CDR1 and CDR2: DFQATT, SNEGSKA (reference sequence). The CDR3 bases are TGCAGCGGGGGGGGGGCCCTTATGAACACTGAAGCTTTCTTT. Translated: CSGGGALMNTEAFF.

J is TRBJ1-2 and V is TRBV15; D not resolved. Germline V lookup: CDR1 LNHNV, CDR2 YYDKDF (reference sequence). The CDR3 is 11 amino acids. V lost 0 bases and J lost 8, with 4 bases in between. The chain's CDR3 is CATSREQGYTF. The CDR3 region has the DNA TGTGCCACCAGCAGAGAACAAGGCTACACCTTC.

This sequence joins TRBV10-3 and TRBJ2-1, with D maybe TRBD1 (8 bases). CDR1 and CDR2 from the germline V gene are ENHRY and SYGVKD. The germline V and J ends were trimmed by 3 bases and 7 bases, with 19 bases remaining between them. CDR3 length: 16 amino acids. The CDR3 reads CAISEDRGGIMNEQFF. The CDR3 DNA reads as TGTGCCATCAGTGAAGACAGGGGAGGGATAATGAATGAGCAGTTCTTC.

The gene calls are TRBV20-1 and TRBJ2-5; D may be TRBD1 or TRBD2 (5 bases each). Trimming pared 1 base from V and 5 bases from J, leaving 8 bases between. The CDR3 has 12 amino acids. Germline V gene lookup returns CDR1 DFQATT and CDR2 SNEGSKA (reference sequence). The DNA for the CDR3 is TGCAGTGCTAGAGTGGGGGATGAGACCCAGTACTTC. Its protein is CSARVGDETQYF.

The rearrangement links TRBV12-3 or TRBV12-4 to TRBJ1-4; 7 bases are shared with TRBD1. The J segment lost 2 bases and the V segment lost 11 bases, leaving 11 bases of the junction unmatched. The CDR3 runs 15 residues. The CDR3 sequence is CASSLPTGTNEKLFF. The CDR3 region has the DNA TGTGCCTCATCGTTACCGACAGGGACTAATGAAAAACTGTTTTTT.

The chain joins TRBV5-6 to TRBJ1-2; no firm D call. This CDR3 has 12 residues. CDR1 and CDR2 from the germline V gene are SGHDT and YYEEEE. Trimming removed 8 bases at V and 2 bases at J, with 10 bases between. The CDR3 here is CASDRENYGYTF. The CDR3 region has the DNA TGTGCCAGTGATCGGGAGAACTATGGCTACACCTTC.

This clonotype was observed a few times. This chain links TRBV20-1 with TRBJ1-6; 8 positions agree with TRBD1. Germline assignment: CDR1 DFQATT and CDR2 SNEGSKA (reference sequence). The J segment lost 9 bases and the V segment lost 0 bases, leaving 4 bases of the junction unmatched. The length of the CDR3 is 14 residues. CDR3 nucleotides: TGCAGTGCTAGAGATCAGGGGGCTGGTTCACCCCTCCACTTT. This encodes CSARDQGAGSPLHF.

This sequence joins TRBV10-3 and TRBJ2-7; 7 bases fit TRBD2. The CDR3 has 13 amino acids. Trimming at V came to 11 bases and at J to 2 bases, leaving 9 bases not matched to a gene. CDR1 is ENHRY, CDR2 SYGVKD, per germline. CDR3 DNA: TGTGCCGGGGGGGACGGGGAGACCTACGAGCAGTACTTC. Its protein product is CAGGDGETYEQYF.

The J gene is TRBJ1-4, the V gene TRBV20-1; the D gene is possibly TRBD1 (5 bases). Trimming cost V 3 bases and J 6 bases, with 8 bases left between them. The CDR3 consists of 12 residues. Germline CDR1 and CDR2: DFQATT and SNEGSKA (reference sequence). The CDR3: CSASLQDEKLFF. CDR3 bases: TGCAGTGCTAGCTTACAGGATGAAAAACTGTTTTTT.

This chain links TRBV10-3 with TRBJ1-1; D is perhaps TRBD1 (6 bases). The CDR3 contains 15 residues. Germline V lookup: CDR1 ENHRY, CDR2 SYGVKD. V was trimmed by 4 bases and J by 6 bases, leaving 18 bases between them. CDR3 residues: CAISADTGRGAEAFF. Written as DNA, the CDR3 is TGTGCCATCAGTGCAGATACAGGGAGAGGCGCTGAAGCTTTCTTT.

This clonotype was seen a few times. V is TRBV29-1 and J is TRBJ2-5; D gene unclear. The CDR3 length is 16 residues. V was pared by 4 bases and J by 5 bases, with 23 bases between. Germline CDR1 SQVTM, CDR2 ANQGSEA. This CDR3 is CSVGSPGRMTLETQYF. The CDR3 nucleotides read TGCAGCGTTGGGTCACCTGGACGGATGACGCTGGAGACCCAGTACTTC.